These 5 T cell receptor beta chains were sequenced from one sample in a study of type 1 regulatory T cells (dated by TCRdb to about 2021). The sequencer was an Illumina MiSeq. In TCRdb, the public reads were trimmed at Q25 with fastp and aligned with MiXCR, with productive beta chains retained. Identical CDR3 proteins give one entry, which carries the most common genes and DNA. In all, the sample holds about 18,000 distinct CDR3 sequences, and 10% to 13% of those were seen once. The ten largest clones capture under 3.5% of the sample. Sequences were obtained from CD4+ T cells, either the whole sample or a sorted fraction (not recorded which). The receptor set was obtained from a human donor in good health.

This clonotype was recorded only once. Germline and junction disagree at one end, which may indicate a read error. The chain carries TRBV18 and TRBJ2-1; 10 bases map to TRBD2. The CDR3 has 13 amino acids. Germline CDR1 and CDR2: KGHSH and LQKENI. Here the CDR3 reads CASSPPSGRDQIF. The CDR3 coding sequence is TGTGCCAGCTCACCGCCCAGCGGGAGGGACCAGATCTTC.

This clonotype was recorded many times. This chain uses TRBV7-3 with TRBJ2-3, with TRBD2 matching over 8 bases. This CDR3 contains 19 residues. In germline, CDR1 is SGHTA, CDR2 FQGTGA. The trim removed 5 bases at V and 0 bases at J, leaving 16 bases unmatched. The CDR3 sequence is CASSQKPLAAATSTDTQYF. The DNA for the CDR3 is TGTGCCAGCAGCCAAAAACCACTAGCGGCGGCTACTAGCACAGATACGCAGTATTTT.

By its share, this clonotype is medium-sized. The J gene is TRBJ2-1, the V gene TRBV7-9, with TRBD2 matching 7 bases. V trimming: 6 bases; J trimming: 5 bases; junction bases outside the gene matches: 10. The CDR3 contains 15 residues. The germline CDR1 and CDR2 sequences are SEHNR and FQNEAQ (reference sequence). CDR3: CASSRSQRGDNEQFF. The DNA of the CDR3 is TGTGCCAGCAGTCGGTCCCAGCGGGGAGACAATGAGCAGTTCTTC.

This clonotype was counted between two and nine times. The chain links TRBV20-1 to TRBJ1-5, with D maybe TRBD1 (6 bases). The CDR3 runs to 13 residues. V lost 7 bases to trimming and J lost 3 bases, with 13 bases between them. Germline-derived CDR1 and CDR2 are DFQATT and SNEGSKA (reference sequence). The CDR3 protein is CSVAGANNQPQHF. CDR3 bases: TGCAGTGTGGCAGGGGCGAACAATCAGCCCCAGCATTTT.

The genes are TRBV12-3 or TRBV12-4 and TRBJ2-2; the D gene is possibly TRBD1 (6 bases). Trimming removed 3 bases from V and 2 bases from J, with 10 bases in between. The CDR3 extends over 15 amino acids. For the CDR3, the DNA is TGTGCCAGCAGTTTCCAGGGGTTCAACACCGGGGAGCTGTTTTTT. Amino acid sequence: CASSFQGFNTGELFF.